This paragraph covers one T cell receptor beta chain sequence. Antigen unknown. These data originate in a study of cytomegalovirus exposure and HLA in healthy donors. The CDR3 runs to 15 residues. The V end was cut by 4 bases, the J end by 5 bases, with 18 bases between. In germline, CDR1 is SEHNR, CDR2 FQNEAQ (reference sequence). Findings of the study overall: Later, an analysis showed that TCR beta chains associated with HLA were more clonally expanded than others that were equally common.

Both 60 Vbeta primers and 13 Jbeta primers went into the PCR. Repertoires were generated with immunoSEQ multiplex PCR, while TCRdb's copy carries only in-frame clones and drops some. Among about 140,000 clones listed, roughly 79% were seen once. Sequenced material: PBMCs. The rearrangement uses TRBV7-9 and TRBJ2-7; D is perhaps TRBD2 (6 bases). The sequence came from a man younger than 35 in good health and CMV-seronegative. In nucleotides, the CDR3 is TGTGCCAGCAGCTCCCCCTCCCCGGGAGACGACGAGCAGTACTTC. As protein: CASSSPSPGDDEQYF.